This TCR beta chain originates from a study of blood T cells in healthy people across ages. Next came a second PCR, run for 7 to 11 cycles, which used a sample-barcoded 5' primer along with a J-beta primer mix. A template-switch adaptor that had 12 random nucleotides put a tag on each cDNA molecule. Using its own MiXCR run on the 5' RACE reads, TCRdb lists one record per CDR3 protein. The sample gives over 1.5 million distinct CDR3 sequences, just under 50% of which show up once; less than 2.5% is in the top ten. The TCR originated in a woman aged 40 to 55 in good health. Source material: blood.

In DNA form, the CDR3 reads TGTGCCATCAGTGGGAGTGAGACTAACTATGGCTACACCTTC. Its translation is CAISGSETNYGYTF. V and J are TRBV10-3 and TRBJ1-2; D gene unclear. The CDR3 sequence is 14 residues long. Trimming took off 4 bases at V and 0 bases at J, with 9 bases between the two ends. Germline CDR1 is ENHRY and CDR2 is SYGVKD.